This passage covers 25 T cell receptor beta chains from one sample sequenced in a study of brain T cells in children with intractable seizures. Only in-frame clones appear in the TCRdb table, and some are missing; sequencing was by immunoSEQ multiplex PCR. The sample holds under 150,000 clones, 85% to 95% seen once. The sequencing here drew on peripheral blood, taken at surgery. Receptors originate from a boy in the first two years of life with hemimegalencephaly and intractable seizures.

The genes are TRBV27 and TRBJ2-1, with unresolved D. Germline V gene data show CDR1 as MNHEY and CDR2 as SMNVEV (reference sequence). CDR3 size: 15 residues. Between the trimmed V and J ends, which lost 3 bases and 1 base, there was a span of 10 bases. The chain's CDR3 is CASSLASRSYNEQFF. CDR3 DNA sequence: TGTGCCAGCAGTTTGGCTTCCAGATCCTACAATGAGCAGTTCTTC.

The chain joins TRBV3-1 (or the pseudogene TRBV3-2) to TRBJ1-2; D remains unclear. V lost 1 base, J lost 9 bases, and 12 bases lay in between. There are 13 residues in the CDR3. The V gene's germline CDR1 is LGHDT and CDR2 YNNKEL (reference sequence). The CDR3 coding sequence is TGTGCCAGCAGCCAAGTACCAGGATGGAGCTACACCTTC. Its translation: CASSQVPGWSYTF.

The rearrangement uses TRBV20-1 and TRBJ2-7; D could derive from TRBD1 or TRBD2 (5 bases each). Germline V gene sequence: CDR1 DFQATT, CDR2 SNEGSKA (reference sequence). Trimming cost V 3 bases and J 2 bases, with 11 bases left between them. The CDR3 consists of 13 residues. For the CDR3, the DNA is TGCAGTGCTAGTCTGGGACCGGCCTACGAGCAGTACTTC. Amino acid sequence: CSASLGPAYEQYF.

This chain links TRBV10-2 with TRBJ2-1; D remains unclear. Germline V gives CDR1 WSHSY, CDR2 SAAADI. Trimming pared 5 bases from V and 6 bases from J, leaving 8 bases between. This CDR3 has 12 amino acids. CDR3 in DNA: TGCGCCAGCAGTACAGCAGGCAATGAGCAGTTCTTC. It yields the protein CASSTAGNEQFF.

The gene calls are TRBV7-6 and TRBJ2-7; 10 nucleotides agree with TRBD1. Per germline, CDR1 SGHVS and CDR2 FNYEAQ. The V and J ends lost 5 bases and 3 bases, in that order; junction bases with no gene match: 7. The CDR3 length is 15 residues. The CDR3 here is CASSIGTGEDYEQYF. CDR3 coding DNA: TGTGCCAGCAGCATCGGGACAGGGGAGGACTACGAGCAGTACTTC.

V gene TRBV5-6 combines with J gene TRBJ1-1; D unresolved. The CDR3 totals 12 residues. Trimming removed 2 bases at V and 7 bases at J, with 9 bases between. CDR1 is SGHDT, CDR2 YYEEEE, per germline. As DNA, the CDR3 is TGTGCCAGCAGCTTAGGTAGCCATGAAGCTTTCTTT. Translated, it gives CASSLGSHEAFF.

The chain links TRBV19 to TRBJ2-1, with 10 bases that match TRBD2. The trim removed 4 bases at V and 0 bases at J, leaving 0 bases unmatched. CDR3 size: 15 residues. In germline, CDR1 is LNHDA, CDR2 SQIVND (reference sequence). For the CDR3, the DNA is TGTGCCAGTAGTACTAGCGGGAGCTCCTACAATGAGCAGTTCTTC. Translated: CASSTSGSSYNEQFF.

The V call is TRBV25-1, the J call TRBJ2-7; 13 bases agree with TRBD2. This CDR3 contains 16 residues. Germline trimming cut 3 bases from V and 3 bases from J; bases unmatched to any gene: 5. Germline-derived CDR1 and CDR2 are MGHDK and SYGVNS. The CDR3 DNA follows: TGTGCCAGCAGTGACGGACTAGCGGGAGCGCGCTACGAGCAGTACTTC. Translating it yields CASSDGLAGARYEQYF.

J is TRBJ2-1 and V is TRBV10-3; 10 nucleotides line up with TRBD2. With V trimmed by 11 bases and J by 6 bases, 13 bases remained unmatched. In germline, CDR1 is ENHRY, CDR2 SYGVKD. CDR3 length: 15 residues. This CDR3 is CAVGRPAGGPNEQFF. The CDR3 DNA reads TGTGCCGTAGGCCGGCCAGCGGGAGGGCCCAATGAGCAGTTCTTC.

The chain combines TRBV5-1 with TRBJ2-5; TRBD2 matches at 7 bases. With 0 bases clipped from V and 1 base from J, the junction kept 3 bases outside the gene matches. In germline, CDR1 is SGHRS, CDR2 YFSETQ. The CDR3 consists of 15 residues. This CDR3 is CASSLASGGQETQYF. DNA of the CDR3: TGCGCCAGCAGCTTGGCCTCGGGGGGCCAAGAGACCCAGTACTTC.

This chain links TRBV10-3 with TRBJ2-3, with D perhaps being TRBD1 or TRBD2 (7 bases each). The CDR3 is made up of 14 amino acids. Trimming shortened V by 2 bases and J by 6 bases, and 12 bases separated the two germline ends. Per germline, CDR1 ENHRY and CDR2 SYGVKD. CDR3 in amino acids: CAISETGEGDTQYF. The CDR3 DNA reads TGTGCCATCAGTGAGACAGGGGAGGGGGATACGCAGTATTTT.

The V and J genes are TRBV4-1 and TRBJ2-7, with 10 bases that match TRBD2. Trimming at V came to 3 bases and at J to 0 bases, leaving 5 bases not matched to a gene. The CDR3 length is 16 residues. Germline lookup yields CDR1 MGHRA and CDR2 YSYEKL. The DNA for the CDR3 is TGCGCCAGCAGCCATCATAGCGGGAGGTTCTCCTACGAGCAGTACTTC. Its protein is CASSHHSGRFSYEQYF.

The chain uses TRBV11-2 and TRBJ1-1; D perhaps matches TRBD1 (5 bases). The length of the CDR3 is 13 residues. V lost 1 base and J lost 5, with 8 bases in between. Per the germline V gene, CDR1 is SGHAT and CDR2 is FQNNGV. CDR3 protein: CASSLARGTEAFF. The DNA for the CDR3 is TGTGCCAGCAGCTTAGCAAGGGGAACTGAAGCTTTCTTT.

This sequence joins TRBV30 and TRBJ2-7, with D tentatively TRBD1 or TRBD2 (6 bases each). The V end was cut by 0 bases, the J end by 1 base, with 16 bases between. Looked up from germline, CDR1 is GTSNPN and CDR2 is SVGIG (reference sequence). The CDR3 has 16 amino acids. This CDR3 reads CAWSVQGGVTSYEQYF. CDR3 bases: TGTGCCTGGAGTGTACAGGGCGGGGTGACATCCTACGAGCAGTACTTC.

The CDR3, as DNA: TGTGCCAGTAGTATAGGGGCAGCTCCCTACAATGAGCAGTTCTTC. Its protein is CASSIGAAPYNEQFF. This sequence joins TRBV19 and TRBJ2-1; no clear D. CDR3 size: 15 residues. The germline CDR1 and CDR2 sequences are LNHDA and SQIVND (reference sequence). V was clipped by 1 base and J by 2 bases, with 9 bases between them.

This clone was recorded once. J is TRBJ2-3 and V is TRBV24-1; 8 positions agree with TRBD2. Trimming removed 0 bases from V and 7 bases from J; junction bases left unmatched: 11. The germline CDR1 and CDR2 sequences are KGHDR and SFDVKD. CDR3 length equals 17 residues. CDR3 nucleotides: TGTGCCACCAGTGATTTGGGAGGTACTAGCGGATTTTATACGCAGTATTTT. It encodes CATSDLGGTSGFYTQYF.

This chain connects TRBV7-3 to TRBJ2-1, with 9 nucleotides matching TRBD2. With 2 bases clipped from V and 0 bases from J, the junction kept 5 bases outside the gene matches. The CDR3 is 17 amino acids. Germline values: CDR1 SGHTA, CDR2 FQGTGA. In nucleotides, the CDR3 is TGTGCCAGCAGCTTAGCGGGAGGGCCGCGCTCCTACAATGAGCAGTTCTTC. Its translation is CASSLAGGPRSYNEQFF. Looking up the rest from reference TRBV7-3 and TRBJ2-1 gives the full variable domain: GAGVSQTPSNKVTEKGKYVELRCDPISGHTALYWYRQSLGQGPEFLIYFQGTGAADDSGLPNDRFFAVRPEGSVSTLKIQRTERGDSAVYLCASSLAGGPRSYNEQFFGPGTRLTVL.

The rearrangement uses TRBV5-1 and TRBJ1-4; D gene unclear. Trimming took off 0 bases at V and 7 bases at J, with 10 bases between the two ends. The CDR3 runs 14 residues. Germline CDR1 and CDR2: SGHRS and YFSETQ. The CDR3 sequence is CASSLGAGGEKLFF. The CDR3 nucleotides are TGCGCCAGCAGCTTGGGTGCAGGCGGTGAAAAACTGTTTTTT.

The chain joins TRBV6-1 to TRBJ2-1; 11 positions agree with TRBD2. Germline assignment: CDR1 MNHNS and CDR2 SASEGT. This CDR3 comprises 15 residues. The ends lost 2 bases at V and 11 bases at J; junction bases unmatched: 8. The CDR3: CASSENPTSGSKQFF. CDR3 sequence (DNA): TGTGCCAGCAGTGAAAACCCTACTAGCGGGAGTAAGCAGTTCTTC.

This chain connects TRBV25-1 to TRBJ2-5, with TRBD2 matching over 8 bases. V gave up 2 bases and J gave up 1 base; unmatched junction bases: 6. Germline V CDR1 and CDR2: MGHDK, SYGVNS. The CDR3 spans 16 residues. For the CDR3, the DNA is TGTGCCAGCAGTGAAGGGAGCCTAGCGGGCCAAGAGACCCAGTACTTC. This encodes CASSEGSLAGQETQYF.

This clone was detected once. The chain joins TRBV6-1 to TRBJ2-7; D is uncertain. The CDR3 consists of 13 residues. V lost 3 bases and J 4 bases, leaving 10 bases between the germline ends. Germline CDR1 and CDR2: MNHNS and SASEGT. The CDR3 here is CASSENRLYEQYF. The CDR3 bases are TGTGCCAGCAGTGAGAACCGCCTTTACGAGCAGTACTTC.

The J gene is TRBJ2-7, the V gene TRBV13; possibly TRBD1 or TRBD2 for D (5 bases each). Per germline, CDR1 PRHDT and CDR2 FYEKMQ (reference sequence). The CDR3 totals 14 residues. Trimming took 5 bases from V and 0 from J, leaving 11 bases between them. The CDR3 protein is CASSRDASSYEQYF. The CDR3 nucleotides are TGTGCCAGCAGCCGGGACGCAAGCTCCTACGAGCAGTACTTC.

The chain is built from TRBV9 and TRBJ2-5; D unclear. V was shortened by 4 bases and J by 5 bases, with 12 bases between the two germline ends. This CDR3 has 13 amino acids. CDR1 SGDLS and CDR2 YYNGEE come from the germline V gene. The CDR3 sequence: CASSPAPQETQYF. The CDR3 DNA sequence: TGTGCCAGCAGCCCGGCCCCCCAGGAGACCCAGTACTTC.

This clone was seen more than once but under ten times. V is TRBV5-4 and J is TRBJ1-5, with 9 bases identical to TRBD1. The CDR3 extends over 15 amino acids. V lost 2 bases, J lost 4 bases, and 4 bases stayed unmatched. CDR1 and CDR2 from the germline V gene are SGHNT and YYREEE (reference sequence). The CDR3 here is CASSFTGQGNQPQHF. The CDR3 coding sequence is TGTGCCAGCAGCTTTACCGGACAGGGGAATCAGCCCCAGCATTTT.

V gene TRBV7-6 combines with J gene TRBJ2-5; no firm D call. Trimming stripped 0 bases from V and 4 bases from J, with 3 bases between. The CDR3 is 12 residues long. Germline CDR1 SGHVS, CDR2 FNYEAQ. The CDR3: CASSLAGETQYF. CDR3 in DNA: TGTGCCAGCAGCTTAGCGGGAGAGACCCAGTACTTC.